What follows are 6 T cell receptor beta chains derived from one specimen sequenced in a study of vaccination and CD4 T cells after COVID-19. Specified time point: late sampling 161 to 241 days after vaccination in three convalescent patients. The treatment: roughly 11-day PBMC culture with coronavirus spike peptide pools or control peptides (ViraFEST assay). Sequencing of DNA taken from cultured CD4+ T cells relied on the Oncomine TCR Beta short-read assay. TCRdb called the PCR reads again in MiXCR, with one record for every CDR3 protein. The sample carries more than 15,000 distinct CDR3 sequences, about half recorded once. Their antigens are not known. The input for sequencing was CD4+ T cells from blood, cultured in vitro, taken about 7 months after SARS-CoV-2 vaccination. The origin of the receptors is a human donor who had recovered from COVID-19.

This sequence joins TRBV4-2 and TRBJ2-3; unclear D gene. The V end was cut by 3 bases, the J end by 0 bases, with 10 bases between. Germline V gene lookup returns CDR1 LGHNA and CDR2 YNFKEQ. This CDR3 contains 15 residues. CDR3 coding DNA: TGTGCCAGCAGCCACGAGTTAGCTAGCACAGATACGCAGTATTTT. Translated, it gives CASSHELASTDTQYF.

V usage is TRBV7-2 and J usage is TRBJ2-7, with unresolved D. The V gene lost 0 bases and the J gene lost 3 bases, with 6 bases spanning the gap. Germline V gives CDR1 SGHTA, CDR2 FQGNSA. This CDR3 region has 13 residues. The CDR3 region has the DNA TGTGCCAGCAGCTTAGCTCCTGGCTACGAGCAGTACTTC. Its protein product is CASSLAPGYEQYF.

The gene calls are TRBV20-1 and TRBJ1-2, with a possible D match to TRBD1 (6 bases). V lost 6 bases and J lost 4, with 12 bases in between. This CDR3 region has 12 residues. The germline gives CDR1 DFQATT, CDR2 SNEGSKA (reference sequence). Here the CDR3 reads CSAGQPGYGYTF. The CDR3 DNA reads as TGCAGTGCCGGACAGCCCGGCTATGGCTACACCTTC.

This chain links TRBV7-2 with TRBJ1-5, with D perhaps matching TRBD1 (6 bases). Germline-derived CDR1 and CDR2 are SGHTA and FQGNSA. The germline V and J ends were trimmed by 1 base and 3 bases, with 10 bases remaining between them. CDR3 size: 15 residues. The CDR3 sequence is CASSLGGTLNQPQHF. In DNA, the CDR3 is TGTGCCAGCAGCTTAGGTGGGACACTCAATCAGCCCCAGCATTTT.

The CDR3 region is CASSQDRLSYEQYF. Here the CDR3 DNA reads TGTGCCAGCAGCCAGGACAGACTATCCTACGAGCAGTACTTC. The V call is TRBV13, the J call TRBJ2-7; TRBD1 might be the D (6 bases). Per germline, CDR1 PRHDT and CDR2 FYEKMQ (reference sequence). V dropped 5 bases and J dropped 1 base, with 12 bases sitting between them. The CDR3 contains 14 residues.

The V gene is TRBV20-1, the J gene TRBJ2-3; 10 bases match TRBD2. Germline V CDR1 and CDR2: DFQATT, SNEGSKA (reference sequence). V gave up 3 bases and J gave up 7 bases; unmatched junction bases: 13. This CDR3 has 16 amino acids. This CDR3 is CSASSPSSGSANTQYF. CDR3 sequence (DNA): TGCAGTGCTAGCAGCCCATCTAGCGGGAGCGCAAATACGCAGTATTTT.